One sample yielded the 9 T cell receptor beta chains listed below, sequenced in a study of T-cell reconstitution after alpha-beta-depleted transplantation in children. Library preparation (for TCRbeta) was performed with unique molecular identifiers. TCRdb ran MiXCR on the PCR reads and lists one entry per CDR3 protein. The repertoire holds more than 200,000 distinct CDR3 sequences, with about 25% as singletons. Sequences were derived from PBMCs, sampled before TCRalphabeta/CD19-depleted stem cell transplant. These receptors were taken from a girl aged 2-9 years with Fanconi anemia, due to receive a stem cell transplant.

V is TRBV6-1 and J is TRBJ2-1; D is possibly TRBD1 (5 bases). Germline V CDR1 and CDR2: MNHNS, SASEGT. The V end lost 5 bases, the J end lost 3 bases, and 8 bases lay between the germline ends. This CDR3 is 13 amino acids long. The CDR3 loop reads CASSKGIYNEQFF. The CDR3 nucleotides read TGTGCCAGCAGTAAGGGGATCTACAATGAGCAGTTCTTC.

The chain recombines TRBV6-5 with TRBJ2-1; tentatively, D is TRBD2 (5 bases). This CDR3 region has 15 residues. V was clipped by 0 bases and J by 0 bases, with 6 bases between them. The V gene's germline CDR1 is MNHEY and CDR2 SVGAGI. CDR3 nucleotide sequence: TGTGCCAGCAGTTACTCGGAGGTCTCCTACAATGAGCAGTTCTTC. Translated, it gives CASSYSEVSYNEQFF.

The CDR3 sequence is CSVEPWTATDTQYF. CDR3 DNA sequence: TGCAGCGTTGAACCTTGGACAGCGACAGATACGCAGTATTTT. The V gene is TRBV29-1, the J gene TRBJ2-3; D is perhaps TRBD1 (6 bases). There are 14 residues in the CDR3. Germline loops: CDR1 SQVTM, CDR2 ANQGSEA. Trimming pared 2 bases from V and 3 bases from J, leaving 12 bases between.

This chain connects TRBV19 to TRBJ2-1; 15 bases align to TRBD2. The CDR3 is made up of 15 amino acids. V was clipped by 9 bases and J by 6 bases; unmatched bases: 6. The germline CDR1 and CDR2 sequences are LNHDA and SQIVND (reference sequence). This chain's CDR3 is CASQGLAGGANEQFF. The CDR3 DNA follows: TGTGCCAGCCAAGGACTAGCGGGAGGGGCCAATGAGCAGTTCTTC.

In its sample, this clonotype was seen a few times. The V call is TRBV21-1, the J call TRBJ2-1. TRBV21-1 is termed a pseudogene. This CDR3 region has 12 residues. CDR3 DNA: TGTGCCAGCAGCAAATGGGCAAATGAGCAGTTCTTC. Its translation: CASSKWANEQFF.

This clonotype was recorded at least ten times. The gene calls are TRBV12-3 or TRBV12-4 and TRBJ2-3; D remains ambiguous. V lost 3 bases, J lost 1 base, and 8 bases lay in between. This CDR3 spans 14 amino acids. The CDR3 DNA sequence: TGTGCCAGCAGTTTCGTCCAGGGCACAGATACGCAGTATTTT. This gives the protein CASSFVQGTDTQYF.

The genes are TRBV7-2 and TRBJ2-5, with 8 bases matching TRBD1. V shed 3 bases, J shed 4 bases, and the junction held 1 base outside the gene matches. Germline lookup yields CDR1 SGHTA and CDR2 FQGNSA. The CDR3 contains 13 residues. The DNA of the CDR3 is TGTGCCAGCAGCTTTGGACAGGGAGAGACCCAGTACTTC. This encodes CASSFGQGETQYF.

The V gene is TRBV7-2, the J gene TRBJ2-1; a weak D match, TRBD2 (5 bases). V lost 2 bases and J lost 8, with 13 bases in between. The CDR3 consists of 14 residues. Germline CDR1 SGHTA, CDR2 FQGNSA. The CDR3 DNA is TGTGCCAGCAGCTTACTTACTAGTCGGGATGAGCAGTTCTTC. It is translated as CASSLLTSRDEQFF.

This clonotype was seen more than once but under ten times. V is TRBV5-1 and J is TRBJ2-5, with 9 bases matching TRBD1. The CDR3 consists of 15 residues. V trimming: 1 base; J trimming: 2 bases; junction bases outside the gene matches: 3. Germline loops: CDR1 SGHRS, CDR2 YFSETQ. This CDR3 reads CASSLRDRGQETQYF. For the CDR3, the DNA is TGCGCCAGCAGCTTGAGAGACAGGGGGCAAGAGACCCAGTACTTC.